This T cell receptor (beta chain) is drawn from a study of shared clonotypes between healthy human individuals. As handled by the study authors: From ImmunoSEQ came sequences covering only the junction and carrying no quality scores, so filtering differed. Sequencing was performed with immunoSEQ multiplex PCR; in TCRdb, only in-frame clones are kept and a portion is missing. The V and J calls and clone size are taken from that table; D and trimming were inferred from the DNA. The sample shows around 2,100,000 clones, about 94% of them seen only once. The naive CD8 population came from CD45RO-negative cells selected for CCR7, without terminally differentiated effector memory CD45RA+ cells. Whole-study findings and limits: What naive subsets generally showed was a larger estimated richness than memory subsets showed. Clonotypes that were shared across a few donors made up 4% to 6% of naive CD4 clonotypes. Incomplete sequencing of sorted subsets was indicated by rarefaction despite large depth.

This CDR3 comprises 17 residues. The germline V and J ends were trimmed by 0 bases and 1 base, with 13 bases remaining between them. Germline lookup yields CDR1 SGHKS and CDR2 YYEKEE (reference sequence). Comments on this clone: Its antigen is not identified.

The TCR sequence derives from a man younger than 35 in good health. The sample comprised naive CD8+ T cells sorted from blood. This chain connects TRBV5-5 to TRBJ2-2; D possibly uses TRBD1 or TRBD2 (5 bases each). In DNA form, the CDR3 reads TGTGCCAGCAGCTTGGAGTGGGGCGGGCAGAACACCGGGGAGCTGTTTTTT. It encodes CASSLEWGGQNTGELFF.